The rows below give T cell receptor beta chains drawn from one sample of a study of blood T cells in healthy people across ages. TCRdb analysed the 5' RACE reads with MiXCR anew, one entry per CDR3 protein. The sample has fewer than 750,000 distinct CDR3 sequences; around 52% are singletons. Sequenced: blood. The receptors derive from a woman older than 75 in good health. Both conserved end residues are part of each CDR3. D genes are given only for firm matches.

TRBV5-1,.,CASSYPGDTQYF
TRBV12-3/TRBV12-4,.,CASAETEAFF
TRBV6-2/TRBV6-3,TRBD2,CASSLTSGVRDTQYF
TRBV29-1,.,CSVEGGRLSGYTF
TRBV7-2,.,CASSVGHIKETQYF
TRBV5-1,TRBD2,CASSLKLAGGPGFDTDTQYF
TRBV7-2,TRBD2,CASSLSGGAYEQYF
TRBV29-1,.,CSVEEGAPYGYTF
TRBV27,.,CASSTPSGGQGKEQFF
TRBV5-1,.,CASSLWENEELFF
TRBV9,.,CASSPSWDTQYF
TRBV2,.,CASGISWRVQYF
TRBV12-3/TRBV12-4,.,CASSLGWAKNIQYF
TRBV2,.,CASSLGGGVQPQHF
TRBV2,.,CASSEGGTNYEQYF
TRBV27,.,CASRPGGPSYNEQYF
TRBV12-3/TRBV12-4,.,CASSLMAVNYGYTF
TRBV7-9,.,CASSLVAGVPGEKLFF
TRBV28,.,CASSVSSPYEQYF
TRBV11-2,.,CASSIDRSYEQYF
TRBV6-6,TRBD1,CASSYKGANGELFF
TRBV5-1,TRBD1,CASSLSWQGDGYTF
TRBV7-2,TRBD2,CASSFVPVTSAPKAYNEQFF
TRBV21-1,.,CASSKRDRSYGYTF
TRBV7-2,TRBD2,CASSLASRGGTDTQYF
TRBV7-3,.,CASSSLGRLSDTQYF
TRBV27,.,CASSHDAVSYEQYF
TRBV27,.,CASTLLGKETQYF
TRBV5-1,.,CASSLVALTDTQYF
TRBV7-8,TRBD2,CASSWATSGDAVDYNEQFF
TRBV28,.,CASSLLDAAYNEQFF
TRBV6-2/TRBV6-3,TRBD2,CASSYLGRENWFF
TRBV5-1,TRBD2,CASSPSTAGSSEQYF
TRBV7-2,.,CASSSLGRDLETQYF
TRBV29-1,TRBD1,CSAFGGQVDYGYTF
TRBV24-1,.,CATSEPGAVSGQPQHF
TRBV15,.,CATSREYHDYEQYF
TRBV7-8,.,CASSIDSYSNQPQHF
TRBV6-5,.,CASSSGTNNEQFF
TRBV20-1,TRBD2,CSAIAGEEQFF